This T cell receptor (beta chain) was sequenced in a study of T-cell memory formation after mild COVID-19. Regarding this clonotype: Antigen unknown.

Findings of the study overall: While clones contracting from day 15 to 85 were balanced between CD4 and CD8, later expanders leaned CD4+. Among contracting clones, CD4+ were mainly CM/EM and CD8+ enriched in EMRA. Some SARS-CoV-2-responding clones were already detected in memory before infection.

Germline-derived CDR1 and CDR2 are SNHLY and FYNNEI. This CDR3 has 16 residues. Trimming removed 5 bases from V and 5 bases from J, with 18 bases in between. The TCR alpha and TCR beta cDNA libraries, bearing sample barcodes and UMIs, were generated by 5'RACE using constant-segment primers. Via MiXCR, TCRdb re-called the 5' RACE reads, giving one row per CDR3 protein. This table holds 550,000 to 600,000 distinct CDR3 sequences, about 22% found once. This TCR was sampled from an adult woman who had mild COVID-19 (a few samples of this study predate the infection). Cell type and time point are not known. The V and J genes are TRBV2 and TRBJ2-2, with a tentative D call TRBD1 (6 bases). Specimen: PBMCs or a T cell subset sorted from them (not recorded which). Written as DNA, the CDR3 is TGTGCCAGCAGTTTCACCACAGGGCGTGGAACCGGGGAGCTGTTTTTT. Amino acid sequence: CASSFTTGRGTGELFF.